This T cell receptor beta chain appears in the sequencing data of a study of cytomegalovirus exposure and HLA in healthy donors. Amplification used 60 Vbeta primers and 13 Jbeta primers. Sequencing was performed with immunoSEQ multiplex PCR; in TCRdb, only in-frame clones are kept and a portion is missing. The sample holds around 120,000 clones, roughly 79% seen once. This clone appeared a few times. Losses at the gene ends were 7 bases for V and 2 bases for J; bases not matched to a gene: 11. Germline CDR1 SNHLY, CDR2 FYNNEI. CDR3 size: 15 residues. This receptor was obtained from a woman younger than 35 in good health and CMV-seronegative. The sequencing input was PBMCs. The chain employs TRBV2 and TRBJ2-7, with 7 positions matching TRBD1. The CDR3 sequence: CASTRDRGLTYEQYF. Here the CDR3 DNA reads TGTGCCAGCACCCGGGACAGAGGATTAACCTACGAGCAGTACTTC.